Below are 26 T cell receptor beta chains sequenced from a single sample in a study of radiotherapy plus CTLA-4 blockade in lung cancer. Only in-frame clones appear in the TCRdb table, and some are missing; sequencing was by immunoSEQ multiplex PCR. The sample lists about 95,000 clones, 83% occurring once. The sample was peripheral blood, taken from a patient treated with radiotherapy plus ipilimumab. These receptors all come from a human donor with non-small cell lung cancer who had stable disease on radiotherapy plus ipilimumab.

The chain recombines TRBV5-4 with TRBJ2-7; D uncertain. Germline CDR1 reads SGHNT; CDR2 reads YYREEE (reference sequence). V shed 3 bases and J shed 0 bases, with 1 base lying between them. This CDR3 has 11 amino acids. CDR3 bases: TGTGCCAGCAGCTCCTCCTACGAGCAGTACTTC. Translating it yields CASSSSYEQYF. Combining the CDR3 with reference TRBV5-4 and TRBJ2-7 gives the whole variable domain ETGVTQSPTHLIKTRGQQVTLRCSSQSGHNTVSWYQQALGQGPQFIFQYYREEENGRGNFPPRFSGLQFPNYSSELNVNALELDDSALYLCASSSSYEQYFGPGTRLTVT.

This clone ranks as medium-sized. CDR3: CATGFDNSPLHF. The CDR3 DNA is TGTGCCACCGGCTTCGATAATTCACCCCTCCACTTT. This chain connects TRBV10-3 to TRBJ1-6; D remains ambiguous. The CDR3 is made up of 12 amino acids. Trimming left V 10 bases short and J 5 bases short, with 9 bases between. Germline V gene data show CDR1 as ENHRY and CDR2 as SYGVKD.

This rearrangement joins TRBV5-1 to TRBJ2-7; D gene uncertain. The CDR3 has 11 residues. CDR1 is SGHRS and CDR2 is YFSETQ in the germline V gene. V shed 2 bases and J shed 2 bases, with 2 bases lying between them. In DNA, the CDR3 is TGCGCCAGCAGCTTAGCCTACGAGCAGTACTTC. It is translated as CASSLAYEQYF.

Worth noting for this clone: At one end the junction does not follow the germline gene, possibly because of a read error. The chain couples TRBV7-7 to TRBJ2-1, with a possible D match to TRBD2 (6 bases). The germline gives CDR1 SSHAT, CDR2 FNYEAQ (reference sequence). This CDR3 spans 13 amino acids. The CDR3 reads CASSAGGPGEQFF. The CDR3 bases are TGTGCTAGCAGCGCCGGAGGGCCGGGTGAGCAGTTCTTC. Full variable domain (remainder filled in from reference TRBV7-7 and TRBJ2-1): GAGVSQSPRYKVTKRGQDVTLRCDPISSHATLYWYQQALGQGPEFLTYFNYEAQPDKSGLPSDRFSAERPEGSISTLTIQRTEQRDSAMYRCASSAGGPGEQFFGPGTRLTVL.

V and J are TRBV28 and TRBJ2-1; 9 bases map to TRBD1. Germline CDR1 and CDR2: MDHEN and SYDVKM. The junction had 7 bases not matched to a gene; V was cut back by 4 bases and J by 3 bases. The CDR3 is 16 amino acids. The CDR3 nucleotides read TGTGCCAGCAGTTCCAAACAGGGGGCTGGCTACAATGAGCAGTTCTTC. Its translation: CASSSKQGAGYNEQFF.

V usage is TRBV5-1 and J usage is TRBJ1-6; 11 bases agree with TRBD1. Germline V CDR1 and CDR2: SGHRS, YFSETQ. The CDR3 has 18 residues. The J segment lost 1 base and the V segment lost 6 bases, leaving 9 bases of the junction unmatched. CDR3: CASMGGQGAQSYNSPLHF. The CDR3 DNA is TGCGCCAGCATGGGTGGACAGGGGGCGCAATCCTATAATTCACCCCTCCACTTT.

The chain is built from TRBV13 and TRBJ2-1, with 12 positions matching TRBD2. Unmatched junction bases numbered 5, after V lost 6 bases and J lost 5 bases. The CDR3 totals 15 residues. Germline V gives CDR1 PRHDT, CDR2 FYEKMQ (reference sequence). The DNA for the CDR3 is TGTGCCAGCAGGCAACTAGCGGGAGGCCACAATGAGCAGTTCTTC. Translating it yields CASRQLAGGHNEQFF.

V is TRBV7-8 and J is TRBJ2-2; tentative D call: TRBD2 (5 bases). V was pared by 1 base and J by 7 bases, with 16 bases between. The CDR3 sequence is 16 residues long. Germline V gives CDR1 SGHVS, CDR2 FQNEAQ. The CDR3 loop is CASSLVLLGVFGELFF. The CDR3 DNA reads TGTGCCAGCAGCTTAGTTCTACTCGGGGTTTTCGGGGAGCTGTTTTTT.

V is TRBV7-9 and J is TRBJ1-2, with D tentatively TRBD1 (5 bases). V lost 5 bases, J lost 4 bases, and 17 bases lay in between. This CDR3 spans 15 amino acids. The V gene's germline CDR1 is SEHNR and CDR2 FQNEAQ (reference sequence). The CDR3 spells CASSRDVVTGYGYTF. The DNA for the CDR3 is TGTGCCAGCAGCCGGGACGTCGTAACGGGCTATGGCTACACCTTC.

The chain is built from TRBV5-1 and TRBJ2-3; 14 positions agree with TRBD2. The CDR3 is 19 amino acids. Unmatched junction bases numbered 11, after V lost 5 bases and J lost 0 bases. Germline V gene lookup returns CDR1 SGHRS and CDR2 YFSETQ. CDR3 sequence (DNA): TGCGCCAGCAGTTCAGGACTAGCGGGAGGAACATCTAGCACAGATACGCAGTATTTT. This sequence encodes CASSSGLAGGTSSTDTQYF.

The chain is built from TRBV6-1 and TRBJ1-5; 7 nucleotides align to TRBD1. Germline assignment: CDR1 MNHNS and CDR2 SASEGT. Unmatched junction bases numbered 6, after V lost 7 bases and J lost 6 bases. The CDR3 sequence is 13 residues long. The chain's CDR3 is CASTDRDSQPQHF. CDR3 nucleotides: TGTGCCAGCACCGACAGGGATAGTCAGCCCCAGCATTTT.

The chain couples TRBV28 to TRBJ1-1; no definite D call. Per the germline V gene, CDR1 is MDHEN and CDR2 is SYDVKM. V lost 7 bases, J lost 1 base, and 13 bases lay in between. There are 14 residues in the CDR3. CDR3 sequence: CASMRPVPNTEAFF. The CDR3, as DNA: TGTGCCAGCATGCGACCGGTTCCGAACACTGAAGCTTTCTTT.

The rearrangement links TRBV5-4 to TRBJ2-5; D may be TRBD2 (5 bases). V dropped 0 bases and J dropped 5 bases, with 17 bases sitting between them. This CDR3 has 16 amino acids. Germline CDR1 reads SGHNT; CDR2 reads YYREEE (reference sequence). CDR3 DNA: TGTGCCAGCAGCTTGGAATGGACCCGGGGTGTGGAGACCCAGTACTTC. Its protein product is CASSLEWTRGVETQYF.

The chain uses TRBV6-1 and TRBJ2-7; D is tentatively TRBD1 or TRBD2 (5 bases each). The CDR3 covers 15 residues. The V gene lost 5 bases and the J gene lost 1 base, with 15 bases spanning the gap. Germline-derived CDR1 and CDR2 are MNHNS and SASEGT. CDR3 nucleotides: TGTGCCAGCAGTTCTCTGGGGACGGATTCCTACGAGCAGTACTTC. Translating it yields CASSSLGTDSYEQYF.

The chain couples TRBV9 to TRBJ2-2; 9 bases match TRBD1. Germline values: CDR1 SGDLS, CDR2 YYNGEE. This CDR3 spans 15 amino acids. V lost 3 bases to trimming and J lost 4 bases; unmatched junction nucleotides: 4. CDR3 amino acids: CASSATTGGTGELFF. The CDR3 DNA reads as TGTGCCAGCAGCGCAACGACAGGGGGCACCGGGGAGCTGTTTTTT.

This chain joins TRBV28 and TRBJ2-7; 8 bases align to TRBD1. The CDR3 length is 13 residues. With 6 bases clipped from V and 2 bases from J, the junction kept 3 bases outside the gene matches. CDR1 is MDHEN and CDR2 is SYDVKM in the germline V gene. CDR3 bases: TGTGCCAGCAGGCCACAGGGGGCCTACGAGCAGTACTTC. Protein product: CASRPQGAYEQYF.

This clone was counted only a few times. This chain connects TRBV30 to TRBJ2-6; D may be TRBD1 (5 bases). V was pared by 2 bases and J by 1 base, with 15 bases between. This CDR3 has 17 amino acids. CDR1 is GTSNPN, CDR2 SVGIG, per germline (reference sequence). This chain's CDR3 is CAWSRGRARSGANVLTF. Written as DNA, the CDR3 is TGTGCCTGGAGTAGGGGCAGGGCCAGGTCTGGGGCCAACGTCCTGACTTTC. The complete variable domain, with remaining parts taken from reference TRBV30 and TRBJ2-6, reads SQTIHQWPATLVQPVGSPLSLECTVEGTSNPNLYWYRQAAGRGLQLLFYSVGIGQISSEVPQNLSASRPQDRQFILSSKKLLLSDSGFYLCAWSRGRARSGANVLTFGAGSRLTVL.

The sample holds a few counts of this clone. The rearrangement uses TRBV5-4 and TRBJ2-3; D possibly corresponds to TRBD2 (6 bases). The length of the CDR3 is 13 residues. Between the trimmed V and J ends, which lost 4 bases and 6 bases, there was a span of 12 bases. CDR1 and CDR2 (germline): SGHNT, YYREEE (reference sequence). The CDR3 nucleotides read TGTGCCAGCAGCAATGAGGGGAGGGATACGCAGTATTTT. It specifies CASSNEGRDTQYF. The complete variable domain, with remaining parts taken from reference TRBV5-4 and TRBJ2-3, reads ETGVTQSPTHLIKTRGQQVTLRCSSQSGHNTVSWYQQALGQGPQFIFQYYREEENGRGNFPPRFSGLQFPNYSSELNVNALELDDSALYLCASSNEGRDTQYFGPGTRLTVL.

The chain links TRBV6-5 to TRBJ1-5; 7 bases line up with TRBD1. The V segment lost 2 bases and the J segment 5 bases; nucleotides outside the gene matches: 3. This CDR3 region has 14 residues. Germline V CDR1 and CDR2: MNHEY, SVGAGI. The DNA for the CDR3 is TGTGCCAGCAGTTACCGACAGGGCTATCAGCCCCAGCATTTT. Translating it yields CASSYRQGYQPQHF.

The V call is TRBV19, the J call TRBJ2-5, with TRBD1 matching over 7 bases. Germline V gene data show CDR1 as LNHDA and CDR2 as SQIVND (reference sequence). This CDR3 region has 13 residues. After removal of 6 bases from V and 7 bases from J, the junction contained 8 bases not matched to a gene. The CDR3 spells CASSPGGGGTQYF. The CDR3, as DNA: TGTGCCAGTAGCCCAGGGGGTGGGGGGACCCAGTACTTC.

V gene TRBV27 combines with J gene TRBJ2-2, with a tentative D call TRBD2 (5 bases). CDR1 is MNHEY, CDR2 SMNVEV, per germline (reference sequence). The CDR3 is 14 residues long. Trimming shortened V by 2 bases and J by 7 bases, and 11 bases separated the two germline ends. This chain's CDR3 is CASSLGRTYGELFF. As DNA, the CDR3 is TGTGCCAGCAGTTTAGGCAGGACTTACGGGGAGCTGTTTTTT.

The rearrangement uses TRBV29-1 and TRBJ2-6, with 9 bases lining up with TRBD1. CDR3 length: 16 residues. V lost 4 bases, J lost 1 base, and 5 bases stayed unmatched. CDR1 is SQVTM and CDR2 is ANQGSEA in the germline V gene. The DNA for the CDR3 is TGCAGCGTTGCACAGGGGGCGCATTCTGGGGCCAACGTCCTGACTTTC. As protein: CSVAQGAHSGANVLTF.

The rearrangement joins TRBV4-1 to TRBJ1-5; D is perhaps TRBD1 (6 bases). V lost 7 bases to trimming and J lost 6 bases, with 16 bases between them. The CDR3 has 14 residues. Germline-derived CDR1 and CDR2 are MGHRA and YSYEKL. CDR3 protein: CASTPTGSSQPQHF. The CDR3, as DNA: TGCGCCAGCACTCCTACAGGGTCAAGTCAGCCCCAGCATTTT.

CDR3 in DNA: TGTGCCTGGAGGCGGACGGCGCAGAACTATGGCTACACCTTC. This sequence encodes CAWRRTAQNYGYTF. The chain combines TRBV30 with TRBJ1-2, with unresolved D. Germline CDR1 is GTSNPN and CDR2 is SVGIG (reference sequence). V lost 3 bases, J lost 2 bases, and 13 bases lay in between. The CDR3 is 14 residues long.

This clone was seen just once. The chain uses TRBV9 and TRBJ2-5; D possibly corresponds to TRBD1 (8 bases). V shed 0 bases and J shed 5 bases, with 14 bases lying between them. The length of the CDR3 is 15 residues. The germline V gene has CDR1 SGDLS and CDR2 YYNGEE. The CDR3 DNA reads TGTGCCAGCAGCGTAGCTACAGGGGGAGGGGAGACCCAGTACTTC. This sequence encodes CASSVATGGGETQYF. Full variable domain (missing parts from reference TRBV9 and TRBJ2-5): DSGVTQTPKHLITATGQRVTLRCSPRSGDLSVYWYQQSLDQGLQFLIQYYNGEERAKGNILERFSAQQFPDLHSELNLSSLELGDSALYFCASSVATGGGETQYFGPGTRLLVL.

The chain couples TRBV9 to TRBJ1-4; maybe TRBD1 (5 bases). Germline CDR1 is SGDLS and CDR2 is YYNGEE. The CDR3 sequence is 16 residues long. Between the trimmed V and J ends, which lost 2 bases and 4 bases, there was a span of 15 bases. This CDR3 reads CASSVGVGTRNEKLFF. The CDR3 coding sequence is TGTGCCAGCAGCGTGGGGGTCGGGACCCGTAATGAAAAACTGTTTTTT.